This T cell receptor (beta chain) derives from a study of CD8 T cells in Susac syndrome. Background on the study: Within the sequenced group of Susac syndrome patients, roughly six showed active disease and 8 or 9 were in remission. The Susac syndrome patients were therapy-naive, on corticosteroids, or on intravenous immunoglobulin alone at blood draw.

V was pared by 0 bases and J by 3 bases, with 10 bases between. The CDR3 contains 15 residues. In germline, CDR1 is SGHDT, CDR2 YYEEEE. After extraction with the RNeasy kit, roughly 0.45 to 1 ug of the RNA was reverse transcribed using random hexamers. Each CDR3 protein gets one entry after TCRdb re-called the immunoSEQ multiplex PCR reads with MiXCR. The sample holds 150,000 or so distinct CDR3 sequences, roughly 95% seen once. Under recently defined diagnostic criteria, the patients with Susac syndrome qualified as having definite or probable disease. The V gene is TRBV5-6, the J gene TRBJ2-1; no clear D. Material for sequencing was CD4+ T cells from PBMCs. This sequence originates from a human donor with Susac syndrome. This CDR3 is CASSLGATIYNEQFF. Written as DNA, the CDR3 is TGTGCCAGCAGCTTGGGGGCTACCATCTACAATGAGCAGTTCTTC.